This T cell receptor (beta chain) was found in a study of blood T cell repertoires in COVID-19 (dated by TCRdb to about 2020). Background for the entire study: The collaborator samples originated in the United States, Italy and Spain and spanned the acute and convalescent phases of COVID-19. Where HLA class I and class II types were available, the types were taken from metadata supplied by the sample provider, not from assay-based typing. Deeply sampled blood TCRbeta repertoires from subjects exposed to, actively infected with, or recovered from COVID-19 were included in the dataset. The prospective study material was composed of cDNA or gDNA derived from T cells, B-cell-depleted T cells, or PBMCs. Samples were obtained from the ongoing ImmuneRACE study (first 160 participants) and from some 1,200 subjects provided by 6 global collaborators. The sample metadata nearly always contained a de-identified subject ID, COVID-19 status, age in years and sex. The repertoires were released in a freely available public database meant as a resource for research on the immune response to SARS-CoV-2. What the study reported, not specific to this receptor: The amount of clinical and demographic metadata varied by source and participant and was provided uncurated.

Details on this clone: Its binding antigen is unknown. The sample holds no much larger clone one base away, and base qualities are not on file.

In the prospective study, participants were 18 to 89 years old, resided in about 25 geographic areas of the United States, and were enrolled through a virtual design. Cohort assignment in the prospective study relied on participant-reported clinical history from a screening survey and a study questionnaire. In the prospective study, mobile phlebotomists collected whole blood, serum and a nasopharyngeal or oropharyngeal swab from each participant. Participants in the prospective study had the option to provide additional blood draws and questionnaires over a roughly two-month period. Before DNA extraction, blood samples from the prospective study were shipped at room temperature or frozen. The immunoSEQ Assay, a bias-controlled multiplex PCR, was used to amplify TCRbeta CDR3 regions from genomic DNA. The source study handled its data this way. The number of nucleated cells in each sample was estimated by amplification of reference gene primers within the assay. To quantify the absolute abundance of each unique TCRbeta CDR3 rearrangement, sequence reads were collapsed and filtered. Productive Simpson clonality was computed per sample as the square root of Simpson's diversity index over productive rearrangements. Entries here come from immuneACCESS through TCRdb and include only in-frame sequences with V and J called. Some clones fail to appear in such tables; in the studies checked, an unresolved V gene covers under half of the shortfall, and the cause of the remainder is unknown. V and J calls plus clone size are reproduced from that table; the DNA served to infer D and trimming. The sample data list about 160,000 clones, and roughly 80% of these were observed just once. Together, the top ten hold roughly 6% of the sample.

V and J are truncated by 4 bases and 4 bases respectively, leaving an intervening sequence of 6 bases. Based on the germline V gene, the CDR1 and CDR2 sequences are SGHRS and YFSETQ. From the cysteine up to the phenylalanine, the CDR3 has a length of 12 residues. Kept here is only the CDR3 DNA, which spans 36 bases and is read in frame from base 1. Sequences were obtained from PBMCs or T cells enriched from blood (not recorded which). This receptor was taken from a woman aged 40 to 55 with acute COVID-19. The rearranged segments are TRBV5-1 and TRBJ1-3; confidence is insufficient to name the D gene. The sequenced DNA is TGCGCCAGCAGCCTAGACGGAAACACCATATATTTT. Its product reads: CASSLDGNTIYF.